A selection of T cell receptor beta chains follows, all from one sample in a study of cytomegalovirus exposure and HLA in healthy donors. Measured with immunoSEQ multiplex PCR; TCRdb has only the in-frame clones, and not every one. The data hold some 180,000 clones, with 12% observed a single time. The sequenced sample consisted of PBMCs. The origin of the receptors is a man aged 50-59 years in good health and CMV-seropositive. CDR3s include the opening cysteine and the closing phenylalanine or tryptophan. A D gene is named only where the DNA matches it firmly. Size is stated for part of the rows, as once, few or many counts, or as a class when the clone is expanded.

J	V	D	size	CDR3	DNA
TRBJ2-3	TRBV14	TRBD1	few	CASSPGQGRVTDTQYF	TGTGCCAGCAGCCCGGGACAGGGGAGAGTCACAGATACGCAGTATTTT
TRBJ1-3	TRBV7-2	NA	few	CASSLHRVGNTIYF	TGTGCCAGCAGCTTGCACAGGGTTGGAAACACCATATATTTT
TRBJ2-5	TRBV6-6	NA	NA	CASRPTQGEWETQYF	TGTGCCAGCAGACCTACACAAGGGGAATGGGAGACCCAGTACTTC
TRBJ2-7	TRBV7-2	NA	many	CASSFGAEYTYEQYF	TGTGCCAGCAGCTTCGGAGCAGAGTACACCTACGAGCAGTACTTC
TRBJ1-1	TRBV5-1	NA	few	CASREDLATEAFF	TGCGCCAGCAGGGAGGATTTGGCCACTGAAGCTTTCTTT
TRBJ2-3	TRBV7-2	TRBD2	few	CASSQRGAATDTQYF	TGTGCCAGCAGCCAGCGGGGGGCCGCTACAGATACGCAGTATTTT
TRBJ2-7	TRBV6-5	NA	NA	CASSWGDSYEQYF	TGTGCCAGCAGTTGGGGGGACTCCTACGAGCAGTACTTC
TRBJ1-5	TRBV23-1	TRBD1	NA	CASSQSAWDRRNSNQPQHF	TGCGCCAGCAGTCAATCAGCCTGGGACAGGAGAAATAGCAATCAGCCCCAGCATTTT
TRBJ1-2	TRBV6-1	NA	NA	CASSGLWGANYGYTF	TGTGCCAGCAGTGGCCTATGGGGAGCTAACTATGGCTACACCTTC
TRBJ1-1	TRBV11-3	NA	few	CASSPPSPGVNTEAFF	TGTGCCAGCAGCCCCCCTTCCCCAGGGGTGAACACTGAAGCTTTCTTT
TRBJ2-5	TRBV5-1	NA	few	CASSLRSQETQYF	TGCGCCAGCAGCCTCCGCAGTCAAGAGACCCAGTACTTC
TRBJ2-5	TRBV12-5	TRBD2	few	CASGTGTSGGLRETQYF	TGTGCTAGTGGTACGGGGACTAGCGGGGGGCTTAGGGAGACCCAGTACTTC
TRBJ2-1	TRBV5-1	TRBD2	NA	CASSFPLAGHEQFF	TGCGCCAGCAGTTTCCCCCTAGCGGGGCATGAGCAGTTCTTC
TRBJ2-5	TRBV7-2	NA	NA	CASSSGHRETQYF	TGTGCCAGCAGCTCGGGACACCGGGAGACCCAGTACTTC
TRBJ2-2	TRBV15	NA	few	CATAGAGAERFTGELFF	TGTGCCACCGCGGGGGCGGGGGCGGAAAGGTTCACCGGGGAGCTGTTTTTT
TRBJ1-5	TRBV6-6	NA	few	CASSYSVSYSNQPQHF	TGTGCCAGCAGTTACTCGGTGAGCTATAGCAATCAGCCCCAGCATTTT
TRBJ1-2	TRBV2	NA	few	CASSEMSRGYTF	TGTGCCAGCAGTGAAATGAGCCGTGGCTACACCTTC
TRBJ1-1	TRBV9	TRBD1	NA	CASSSNSGGPGAFF	TGTGCCAGCAGCTCTAACTCAGGGGGTCCTGGAGCTTTCTTT
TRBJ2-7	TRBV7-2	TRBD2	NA	CASSVGLASYEQYF	TGTGCCAGCAGCGTTGGACTAGCGTCCTACGAGCAGTACTTC
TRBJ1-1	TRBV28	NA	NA	CASSTLRAFF	TGTGCCAGCAGTACCCTGAGAGCTTTCTTT
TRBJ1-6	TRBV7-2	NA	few	CASSELNSPLHF	TGTGCCAGCAGCGAGCTTAATTCACCCCTCCACTTT
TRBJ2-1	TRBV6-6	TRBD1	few	CASTKTGDEQFF	TGTGCCAGCACTAAAACAGGGGATGAGCAGTTCTTC
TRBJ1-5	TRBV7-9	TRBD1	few	CASSSTGEGNQPQHF	TGTGCCAGCAGCTCTACAGGGGAGGGCAATCAGCCCCAGCATTTT
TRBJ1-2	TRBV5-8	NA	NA	CASSFRAF	TGTGCCAGCAGCTTCAGGGCCTTC
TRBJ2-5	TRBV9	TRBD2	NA	CASSVVGSGGPNTEAQYF	TGTGCCAGCAGCGTAGTAGGTAGCGGGGGACCCAATACCGAGGCCCAGTACTTC
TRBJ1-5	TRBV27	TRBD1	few	CASSSDRGYQPQHF	TGTGCCAGCAGTTCGGACAGGGGGTATCAGCCCCAGCATTTT
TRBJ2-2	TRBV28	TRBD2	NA	CASSDPAGGNIGELFF	TGTGCCAGCAGCGATCCGGCGGGGGGGAATATCGGGGAGCTGTTTTTT
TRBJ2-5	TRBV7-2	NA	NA	CASSLAGAQETQYF	TGTGCCAGCAGCTTAGCGGGGGCCCAAGAGACCCAGTACTTC
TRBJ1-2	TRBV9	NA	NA	CAGSARRVMSGYTF	TGTGCCGGCAGCGCTCGCAGGGTAATGAGTGGCTACACCTTC
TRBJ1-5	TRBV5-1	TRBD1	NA	CASSAGQGAGQPQHF	TGCGCCAGCAGCGCGGGACAGGGGGCCGGTCAGCCCCAGCATTTT
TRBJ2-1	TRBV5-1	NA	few	CASSPNPGVGQFF	TGCGCCAGCAGCCCCAATCCCGGAGTTGGGCAGTTCTTC
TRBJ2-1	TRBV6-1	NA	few	CASSEAGGNNEQFF	TGTGCCAGCAGTGAAGCGGGGGGTAACAATGAGCAGTTCTTC
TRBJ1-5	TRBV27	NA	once	CASSLLPWSGQPQHF	TGTGCCAGCAGTTTATTGCCATGGTCGGGACAGCCCCAGCATTTT
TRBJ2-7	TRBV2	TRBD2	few	CASSESRGGYEQYF	TGTGCCAGCAGTGAAAGTCGGGGGGGCTACGAGCAGTACTTC
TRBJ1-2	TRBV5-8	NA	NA	CASTLGAGAPRYGYTF	TGTGCCAGCACCCTTGGGGCAGGGGCCCCGCGCTATGGCTACACCTTC
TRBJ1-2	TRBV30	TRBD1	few	CAWKRLRADRDAKGYTF	TGTGCCTGGAAGAGATTAAGGGCCGACAGGGACGCGAAAGGCTACACCTTC
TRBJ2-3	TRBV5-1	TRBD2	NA	CASSAQTSGLTDTQYF	TGCGCCAGCAGCGCTCAGACTAGCGGCCTCACAGATACGCAGTATTTT
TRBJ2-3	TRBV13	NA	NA	CASSGEGDGKNTDAQYF	TGTGCCAGCAGCGGCGAGGGGGACGGGAAAAACACAGATGCGCAGTATTTT
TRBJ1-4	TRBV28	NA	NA	CACGFRPNEKLFF	TGTGCCTGCGGCTTCCGACCTAATGAAAAACTGTTTTTT
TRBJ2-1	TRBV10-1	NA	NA	CASSESRAPPNEQFF	TGCGCCAGCAGTGAGTCGAGGGCCCCTCCCAATGAGCAGTTCTTC
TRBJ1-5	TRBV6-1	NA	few	CASSSTGRDQPQHF	TGTGCCAGCAGTTCTACAGGGCGAGATCAGCCCCAGCATTTT